The present T cell receptor (beta chain) was sequenced within a study of blood T cell repertoires in COVID-19. As for the study in general: Acute-phase and convalescent COVID-19 samples originated in the United States, Italy and Spain. T cells, B-cell-depleted T cells, or PBMCs supplied cDNA or gDNA.

CDR3 length: 16 residues. With 0 bases removed from V and 6 bases from J, the gap between germline ends came to 14 bases. The germline CDR1 and CDR2 sequences are LGHNA and YSLEER. Per the study methods: It was from reference gene primer amplification that nucleated cell counts were estimated. Sequencing was performed with immunoSEQ multiplex PCR; in TCRdb, only in-frame clones are kept and a portion is missing. V and J calls and clone size are given by that table; D and trimming were obtained from the DNA. The top ten hold 0.65% to 0.8% of the sample, which has over 200,000 clones, roughly 87% seen once.

The chain combines TRBV4-3 with TRBJ1-4; D not certain. The sample comprised peripheral blood. The clonotype comes from a human donor in a cohort sampled during active COVID-19. The CDR3 region has the DNA TGCGCCAGCAGCCAAGATAACGGGTATGCGGATGAAAAACTGTTTTTT. It specifies CASSQDNGYADEKLFF.